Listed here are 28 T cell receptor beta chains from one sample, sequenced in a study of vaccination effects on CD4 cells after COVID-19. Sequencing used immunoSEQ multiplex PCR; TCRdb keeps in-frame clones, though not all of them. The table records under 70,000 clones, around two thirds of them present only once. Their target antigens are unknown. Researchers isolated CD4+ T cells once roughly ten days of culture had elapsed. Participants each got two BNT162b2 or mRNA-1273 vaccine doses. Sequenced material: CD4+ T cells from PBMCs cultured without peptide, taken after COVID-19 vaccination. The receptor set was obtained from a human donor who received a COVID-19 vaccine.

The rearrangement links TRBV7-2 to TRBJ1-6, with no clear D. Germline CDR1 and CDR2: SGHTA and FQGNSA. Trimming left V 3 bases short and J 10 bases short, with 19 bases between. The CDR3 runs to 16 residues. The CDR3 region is CASSFPGQAAKSPLHF. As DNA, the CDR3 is TGTGCCAGCAGCTTCCCGGGCCAGGCCGCCAAGTCACCCCTCCACTTT.

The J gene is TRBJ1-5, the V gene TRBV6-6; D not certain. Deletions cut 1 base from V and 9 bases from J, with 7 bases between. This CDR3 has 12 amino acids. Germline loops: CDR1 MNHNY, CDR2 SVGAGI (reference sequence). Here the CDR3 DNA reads TGTGCCAGCAGTTACTTGCCCTTGCCCCAGCATTTT. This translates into CASSYLPLPQHF.

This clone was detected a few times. Here the CDR3 DNA reads TGCAGCGTTGAGGGGACAGGGAAGACTGAAGCTTTCTTT. Translated: CSVEGTGKTEAFF. The chain links TRBV29-1 to TRBJ1-1, with 9 bases identical to TRBD1. V shed 3 bases and J 5 bases; nucleotides not matched to a gene: 4. Germline V gene data show CDR1 as SQVTM and CDR2 as ANQGSEA. The CDR3 has 13 residues.

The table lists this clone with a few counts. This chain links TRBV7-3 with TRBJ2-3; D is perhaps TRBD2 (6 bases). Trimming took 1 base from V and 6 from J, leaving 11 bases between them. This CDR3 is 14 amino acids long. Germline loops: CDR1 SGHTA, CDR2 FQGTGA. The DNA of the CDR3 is TGTGCCAGCAGCTTAAACTTAGCGGAGGATACGCAGTATTTT. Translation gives CASSLNLAEDTQYF.

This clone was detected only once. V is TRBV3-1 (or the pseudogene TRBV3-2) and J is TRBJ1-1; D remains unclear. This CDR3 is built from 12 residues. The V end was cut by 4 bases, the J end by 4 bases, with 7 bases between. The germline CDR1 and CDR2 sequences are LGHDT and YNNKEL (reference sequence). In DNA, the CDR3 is TGTGCCAGCAGCCCCCAGAGCACTGAAGCTTTCTTT. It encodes CASSPQSTEAFF.

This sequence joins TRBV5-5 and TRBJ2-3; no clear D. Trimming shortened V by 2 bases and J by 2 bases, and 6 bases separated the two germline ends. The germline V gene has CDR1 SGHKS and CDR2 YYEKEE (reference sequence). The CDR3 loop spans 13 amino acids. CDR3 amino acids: CASSFQVTDTQYF. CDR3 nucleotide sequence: TGTGCCAGCAGCTTCCAGGTCACAGATACGCAGTATTTT.

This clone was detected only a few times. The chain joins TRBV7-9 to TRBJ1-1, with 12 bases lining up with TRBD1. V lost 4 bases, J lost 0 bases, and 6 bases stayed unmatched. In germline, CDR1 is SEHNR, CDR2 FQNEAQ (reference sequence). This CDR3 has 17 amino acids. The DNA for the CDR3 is TGTGCCAGCAGCTCGGGACAGGGGGCCAAGGTGAACACTGAAGCTTTCTTT. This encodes CASSSGQGAKVNTEAFF.

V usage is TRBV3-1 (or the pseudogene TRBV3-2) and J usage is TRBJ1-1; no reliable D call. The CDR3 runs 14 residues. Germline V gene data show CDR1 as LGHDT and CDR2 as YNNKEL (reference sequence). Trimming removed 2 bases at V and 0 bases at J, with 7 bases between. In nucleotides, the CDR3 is TGTGCCAGCAGCCAAATGACGGTGAACACTGAAGCTTTCTTT. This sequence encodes CASSQMTVNTEAFF.

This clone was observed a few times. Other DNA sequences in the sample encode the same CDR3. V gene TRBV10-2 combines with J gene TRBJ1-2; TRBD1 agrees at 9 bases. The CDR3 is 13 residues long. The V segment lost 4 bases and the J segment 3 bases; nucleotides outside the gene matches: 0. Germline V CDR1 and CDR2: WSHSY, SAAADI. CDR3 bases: TGCGCCAGCAGTGGGACAGGGGACTATGGCTACACCTTC. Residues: CASSGTGDYGYTF.

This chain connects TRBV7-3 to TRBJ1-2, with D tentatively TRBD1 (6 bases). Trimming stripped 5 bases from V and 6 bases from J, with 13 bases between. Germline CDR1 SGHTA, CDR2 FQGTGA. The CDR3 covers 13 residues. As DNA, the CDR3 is TGTGCCAGCAGCCTAGGGGGTAGCGATGGCTACACCTTC. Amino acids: CASSLGGSDGYTF.

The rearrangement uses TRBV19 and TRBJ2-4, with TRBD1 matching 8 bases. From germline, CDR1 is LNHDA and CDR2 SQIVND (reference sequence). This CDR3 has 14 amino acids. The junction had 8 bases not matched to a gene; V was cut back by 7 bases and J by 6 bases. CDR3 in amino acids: CASTQQGVVNIQYF. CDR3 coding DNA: TGTGCCAGTACTCAACAGGGGGTGGTAAACATTCAGTACTTC.

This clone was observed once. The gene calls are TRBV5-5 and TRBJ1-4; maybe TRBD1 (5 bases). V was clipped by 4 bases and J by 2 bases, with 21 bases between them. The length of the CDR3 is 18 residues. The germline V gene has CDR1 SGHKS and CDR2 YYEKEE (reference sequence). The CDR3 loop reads CASSHRDPSAATNEKLFF. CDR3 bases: TGTGCCAGCAGCCACCGGGACCCATCCGCCGCTACTAATGAAAAACTGTTTTTT.

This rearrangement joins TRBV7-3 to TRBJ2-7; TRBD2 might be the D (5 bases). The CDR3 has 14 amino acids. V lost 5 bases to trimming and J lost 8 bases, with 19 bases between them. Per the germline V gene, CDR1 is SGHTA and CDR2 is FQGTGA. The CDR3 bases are TGTGCCAGCAGCCCCCACGGGGAATGTACGAAGCAGTACGTC. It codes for CASSPHGECTKQYV.

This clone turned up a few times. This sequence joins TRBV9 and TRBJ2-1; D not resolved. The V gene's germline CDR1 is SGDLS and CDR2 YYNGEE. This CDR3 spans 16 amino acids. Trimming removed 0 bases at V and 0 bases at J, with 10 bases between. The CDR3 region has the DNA TGTGCCAGCAGCGTAGGTGTCCGGAGCTCCTACAATGAGCAGTTCTTC. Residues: CASSVGVRSSYNEQFF.

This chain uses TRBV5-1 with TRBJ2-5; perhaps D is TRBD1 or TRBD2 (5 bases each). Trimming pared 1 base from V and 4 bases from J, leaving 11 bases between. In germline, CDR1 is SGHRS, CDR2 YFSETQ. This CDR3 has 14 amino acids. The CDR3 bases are TGCGCCAGCAGCTTGTCCCAGGGAGCAGAGACCCAGTACTTC. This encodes CASSLSQGAETQYF.

DNA for the CDR3: TGCAGCGCCCAAGGCCCTTATGGCTACACCTTC. As protein: CSAQGPYGYTF. This sequence joins TRBV29-1 and TRBJ1-2; no firm D call. The V and J ends lost 7 bases and 5 bases respectively, with 11 bases between them. CDR3 size: 11 residues. Germline CDR1 and CDR2: SQVTM and ANQGSEA. Complete variable domain (other parts from reference TRBV29-1 and TRBJ1-2): SAVISQKPSRDICQRGTSLTIQCQVDSQVTMMFWYRQQPGQSLTLIATANQGSEATYESGFVIDKFPISRPNLTFSTLTVSNMSPEDSSIYLCSAQGPYGYTFGSGTRLTVV.

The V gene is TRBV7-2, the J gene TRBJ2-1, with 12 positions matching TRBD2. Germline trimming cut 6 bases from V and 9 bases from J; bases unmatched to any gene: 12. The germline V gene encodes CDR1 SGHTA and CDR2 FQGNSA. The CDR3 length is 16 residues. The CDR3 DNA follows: TGTGCCAGCAGTCGCGTGTCTAGCGGGGGGGCCTCTGAGCAGTTCTTC. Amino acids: CASSRVSSGGASEQFF.

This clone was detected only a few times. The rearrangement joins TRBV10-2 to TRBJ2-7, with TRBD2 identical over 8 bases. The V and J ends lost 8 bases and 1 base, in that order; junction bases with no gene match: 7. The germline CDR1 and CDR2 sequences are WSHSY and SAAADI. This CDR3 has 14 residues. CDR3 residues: CASREGGTSYEQYV. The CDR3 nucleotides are TGCGCCAGCCGGGAGGGAGGGACTTCCTACGAGCAGTACGTC.

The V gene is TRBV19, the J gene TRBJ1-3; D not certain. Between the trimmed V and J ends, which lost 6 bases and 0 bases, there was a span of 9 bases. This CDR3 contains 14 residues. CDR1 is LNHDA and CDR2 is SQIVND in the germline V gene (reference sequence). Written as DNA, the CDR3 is TGTGCCAGTAGCTCGGCCGACTCTGGAAACACCATATATTTT. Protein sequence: CASSSADSGNTIYF.

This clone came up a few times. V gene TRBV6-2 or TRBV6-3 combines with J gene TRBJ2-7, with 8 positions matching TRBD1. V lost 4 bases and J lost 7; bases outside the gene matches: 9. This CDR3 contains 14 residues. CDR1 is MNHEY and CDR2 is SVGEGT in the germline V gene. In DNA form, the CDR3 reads TGTGCCAGCAGTTTATTCCAGGGGGCCCGGGAGCAGTACGTC. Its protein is CASSLFQGAREQYV.

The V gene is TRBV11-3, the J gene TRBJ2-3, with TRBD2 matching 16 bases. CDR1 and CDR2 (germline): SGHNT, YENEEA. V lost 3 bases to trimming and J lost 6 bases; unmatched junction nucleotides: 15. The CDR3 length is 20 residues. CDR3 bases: TGTGCCAGCAGCTTGGGACTAGCGGGGGGGAGATTAATTCGGGAGGATACGCAGTATTTT. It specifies CASSLGLAGGRLIREDTQYF.

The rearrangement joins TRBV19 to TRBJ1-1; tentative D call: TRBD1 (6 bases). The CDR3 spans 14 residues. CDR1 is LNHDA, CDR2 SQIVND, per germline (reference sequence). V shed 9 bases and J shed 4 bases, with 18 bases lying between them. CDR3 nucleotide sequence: TGTGCCAGCCAGTACAGGGAATTGAGCACTGAAGCTTTCTTT. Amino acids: CASQYRELSTEAFF.

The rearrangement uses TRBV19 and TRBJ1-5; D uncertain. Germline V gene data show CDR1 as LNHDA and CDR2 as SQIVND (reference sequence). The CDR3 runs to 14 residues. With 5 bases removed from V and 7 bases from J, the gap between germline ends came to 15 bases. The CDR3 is CASSYEMSRQPQHF. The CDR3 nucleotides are TGTGCCAGTAGTTACGAGATGTCCCGACAGCCCCAGCATTTT.

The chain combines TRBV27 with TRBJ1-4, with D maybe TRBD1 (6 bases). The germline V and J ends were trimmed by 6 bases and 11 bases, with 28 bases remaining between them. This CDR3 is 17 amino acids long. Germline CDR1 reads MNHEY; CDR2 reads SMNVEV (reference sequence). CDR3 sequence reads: CASSINAIGGPSRKLFF. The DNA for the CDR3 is TGTGCCAGCAGCATTAACGCAATCGGGGGGCCATCCCGGAAACTGTTTTTT. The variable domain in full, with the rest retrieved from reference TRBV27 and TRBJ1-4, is EAQVTQNPRYLITVTGKKLTVTCSQNMNHEYMSWYRQDPGLGLRQIYYSMNVEVTDKGDVPEGYKVSRKEKRNFPLILESPSPNQTSLYFCASSINAIGGPSRKLFFGSGTQLSVL.

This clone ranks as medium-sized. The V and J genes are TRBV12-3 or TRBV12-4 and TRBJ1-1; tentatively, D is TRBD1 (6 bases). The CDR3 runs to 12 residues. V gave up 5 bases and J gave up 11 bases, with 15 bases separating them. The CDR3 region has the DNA TGTGCCAGCAGTCTGGGGGGGCCGTTGGCTTTCTTT. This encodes CASSLGGPLAFF.

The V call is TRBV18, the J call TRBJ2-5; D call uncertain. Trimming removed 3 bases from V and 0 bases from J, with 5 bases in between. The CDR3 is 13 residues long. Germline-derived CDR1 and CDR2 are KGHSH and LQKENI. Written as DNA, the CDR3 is TGTGCCAGCTCACCCCCGTACCAAGAGACCCAGTACTTC. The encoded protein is CASSPPYQETQYF.

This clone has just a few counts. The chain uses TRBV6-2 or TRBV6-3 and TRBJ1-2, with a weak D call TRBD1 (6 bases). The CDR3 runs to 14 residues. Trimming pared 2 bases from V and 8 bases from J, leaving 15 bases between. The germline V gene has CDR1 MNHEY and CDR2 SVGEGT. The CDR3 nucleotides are TGTGCCAGCAGTTACGACGGTCGGGGGCAGGGCTACACCTTC. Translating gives CASSYDGRGQGYTF.

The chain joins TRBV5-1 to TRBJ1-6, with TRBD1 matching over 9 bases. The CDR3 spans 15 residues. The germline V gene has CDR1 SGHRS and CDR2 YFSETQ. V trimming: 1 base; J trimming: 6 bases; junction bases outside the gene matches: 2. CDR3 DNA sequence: TGCGCCAGCAGCTTGATGGGACAGGGTAATTCACCCCTCCACTTT. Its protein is CASSLMGQGNSPLHF.